This TCR beta chain was obtained from a study of cytomegalovirus exposure and HLA in healthy donors. It was with 60 Vbeta and 13 Jbeta primers that the PCR ran. Profiled with immunoSEQ multiplex PCR; TCRdb holds only in-frame clones, not every one. The sample records approximately 95,000 clones, around four fifths being singletons. Germline V gives CDR1 SGHTS, CDR2 YDEGEE. V lost 4 bases and J 6 bases, leaving 16 bases between the germline ends. The CDR3 has 15 residues. This chain links TRBV5-8 with TRBJ2-2; a possible D gene is TRBD1 (6 bases). This clonotype originated in a woman in her 40s in good health and CMV-seropositive. Sequenced: PBMCs. In nucleotides, the CDR3 is TGTGCCAGCAGCAAAGGACAGAATTTGCCCGGGGAGCTGTTTTTT. Encoded protein: CASSKGQNLPGELFF.